This TCR beta chain emerged from a study of T cell responses to AZD1222 COVID-19 vaccine. General study results and limits: Researchers report vaccine-associated CD4 TCRs spanning spike, with dominance at 160-218 and 743-854. Only a handful of AZD1222 recipients, several in all, had baseline seropositivity. Clonal diversity was possibly underestimated; the donors were predominantly white British and more often female. As reported, nearly half of all spike-specific TCRs target variant regions that are unmutated.

Details on this clone: Its target is not known.

TCRdb's table, derived via immunoSEQ multiplex PCR, lists solely in-frame clones and lacks some. The table records some 130,000 clones, around 90% of them present only once. The CDR3 spans 16 residues. V dropped 1 base and J dropped 6; count of bases not matched to a gene: 9. Looked up from germline, CDR1 is SGHTA and CDR2 is FQGNSA. The clonotype was recovered from an adult in good health. This specimen was peripheral blood, taken on day 0 of AZD1222 vaccination. The rearrangement links TRBV7-2 to TRBJ2-5, with 9 nucleotides matching TRBD2. CDR3 loop: CASSLELAGARKTQYF. CDR3 nucleotide sequence: TGTGCCAGCAGCTTAGAGTTAGCGGGAGCAAGAAAGACCCAGTACTTC.